Below, one T cell receptor beta chain is given with its context. Its target is not known. Since all of the isolated RNA was reverse transcribed, expressed TCRB transcripts were what got sequenced. Generated by immunoSEQ multiplex PCR, the TCRdb table keeps only in-frame clones and is missing some. The data show roughly 260,000 clones, with roughly 20% seen just once and about 0.027% held by the top ten. Germline V gene sequence: CDR1 MNHEY, CDR2 SVGAGI. V gave up 10 bases and J gave up 0 bases, with 16 bases separating them. The length of the CDR3 is 15 residues. Every single donor gave one heparinised blood draw, and these averaged about 116 mL. Using CD45RO/CCR7/CD25/CD127/CD95/CD27, CD4+ naive, central memory, regulatory and stem cell-like memory cells were sorted. This entry is derived from a study of beta chain features in type 1 diabetes. General study points: It was among patients, rather than healthy donors, that naive, central memory and Treg TCRB repertoires appeared more similar. A moderate, significant TCRB CDR3 shortening appeared in type 1 diabetes across four CD4+ subsets. Fewer insertions but more deletions were seen at VDJ junctions in type 1 diabetes patients.

Specimen: naive CD4+ T cells from blood. This sequence originates from a woman in her forties with type 1 diabetes. The chain is built from TRBV6-5 and TRBJ2-1; perhaps TRBD2 as D (6 bases). CDR3 sequence: CANQRDCHSYNEQFF. The CDR3 DNA reads as TGTGCCAACCAACGGGACTGCCACTCCTACAATGAGCAGTTCTTC.